These 6 T cell receptor beta chains share one sample of origin, sequenced in a study of monozygotic twins with inflammatory bowel disease (dated by TCRdb to the late 2010s). Libraries were built with 5' RACE. The reads were generated on an Illumina HiSeq 2500. TCRdb reprocessed the reads and provides one entry for every CDR3 protein sequence; no DNA is given. Per the sample table, the count is 300,000 to 350,000 distinct CDR3 sequences. The leading ten clones occupy 2% to 2.5% of the sample. Material for sequencing was blood. The source is a human donor with ulcerative colitis or Crohn's disease, or a healthy co-twin of an affected twin (not recorded which).

The chain has TRBV15 and TRBJ2-4. The CDR3 is 11 amino acids. The V gene's germline CDR1 is LNHNV and CDR2 YYDKDF (reference sequence). CDR3 protein: CATSRGNIQYF.

CDR3: CASWSGSFYNEQFF. The chain couples TRBV18 to TRBJ2-1. From germline, CDR1 is KGHSH and CDR2 LQKENI. The CDR3 spans 14 residues.

V gene TRBV20-1 combines with J gene TRBJ2-2. This CDR3 is 16 amino acids long. The germline CDR1 and CDR2 sequences are DFQATT and SNEGSKA (reference sequence). The CDR3 is CSARNLEGANTGELFF.

This chain links TRBV20-1 with TRBJ1-6; TCRdb gives TRBD1 as the D gene, but with no DNA this cannot be confirmed. This CDR3 spans 17 amino acids. Per the germline V gene, CDR1 is DFQATT and CDR2 is SNEGSKA (reference sequence). The CDR3 reads CSARAIGEKAGGSPLHF.

The chain employs TRBV5-1 and TRBJ2-2; checking the TCRdb D call of TRBD2 is not possible without DNA. CDR1 is SGHRS and CDR2 is YFSETQ in the germline V gene. CDR3 size: 14 residues. This chain's CDR3 is CASSEGSNTGELFF.

The genes are TRBV18 and TRBJ1-6. Germline loops: CDR1 KGHSH, CDR2 LQKENI. CDR3 length: 16 residues. The CDR3: CASSPDRSSYNSPLHF.